This T cell receptor (beta chain) was captured in a study of CD8 T cells in ankylosing spondylitis. Trimming stripped 2 bases from V and 5 bases from J, with 12 bases between. Germline V gives CDR1 SGHRS, CDR2 YFSETQ. CDR3 size: 14 residues. Overall study results and limits: Ankylosing spondylitis blood appeared to carry a characteristic TCR beta motif of eight or nine highly homologous variants. The study looked at matched synovial fluid samples from ankylosing spondylitis patients. Disease-linked clones were reported to be significantly enriched there.

One entry per CDR3 protein results from TCRdb running MiXCR on the 5' RACE reads. The repertoire includes some 200,000 distinct CDR3 sequences, about 26% of them detected once, and approximately 6.6% sits in the top ten. About this clonotype itself: The antigen remains unidentified.

The receptor was derived from a male donor with ankylosing spondylitis or in good health (not recorded which). The rearrangement joins TRBV5-1 to TRBJ2-3; no clear D. Sequenced input: blood, either unsorted or a sorted T cell fraction (not recorded which). The CDR3 here is CASSLPGQQDTQYF. The CDR3 DNA reads TGCGCCAGCAGCTTACCGGGTCAGCAAGATACGCAGTATTTT.